The next 25 T cell receptor beta chains were all read from a single sample in a study of control samples from healthy donors and cancer patients. The assay was immunoSEQ multiplex PCR, and TCRdb's table has in-frame clones only and misses some. The sample records under 450,000 clones, about nine tenths being singletons. Material: PBMCs. The receptors come from a man in his forties or fifties with head and neck cancer.

This clone appeared once. The chain is built from TRBV7-6 and TRBJ2-7; D is possibly TRBD1 (5 bases). Germline assignment: CDR1 SGHVS and CDR2 FNYEAQ. The CDR3 is 13 amino acids. With 8 bases removed from V and 4 bases from J, the gap between germline ends came to 15 bases. This CDR3 is CASGQLRGYEQYF. The CDR3 nucleotides are TGTGCCAGCGGCCAGCTAAGGGGTTACGAGCAGTACTTC.

This rearrangement joins TRBV30 to TRBJ2-7; tentative D call: TRBD1 (6 bases). This CDR3 spans 12 amino acids. The V gene's germline CDR1 is GTSNPN and CDR2 SVGIG (reference sequence). With 5 bases removed from V and 4 bases from J, the gap between germline ends came to 12 bases. The CDR3 bases are TGTGCCTGGGCGGACAGAAGATACGAGCAGTACTTC. As protein: CAWADRRYEQYF.

This rearrangement joins TRBV6-2 or TRBV6-3 to TRBJ1-5, with D possibly TRBD1 on 6 matching bases. In germline, CDR1 is MNHEY, CDR2 SVGEGT. The CDR3 consists of 14 residues. V lost 5 bases, J lost 5 bases, and 13 bases lay in between. CDR3 in DNA: TGTGCCAGCAGTACAGTCAGGGGCTATCAGCCCCAGCATTTT. Its protein is CASSTVRGYQPQHF.

Comment on this clone: The identical CDR3 is also encoded by other nucleotide sequences in the sample. CDR3 sequence reads: CASSEGGQADGYTF. For the CDR3, the DNA is TGTGCCAGCAGTGAAGGGGGACAGGCGGACGGCTACACCTTC. The chain employs TRBV6-1 and TRBJ1-2, with 8 nucleotides matching TRBD1. Per the germline V gene, CDR1 is MNHNS and CDR2 is SASEGT. V lost 1 base, J lost 8 bases, and 6 bases stayed unmatched. The CDR3 loop spans 14 amino acids.

The chain is built from TRBV16 and TRBJ2-7; 7 bases agree with TRBD2. The CDR3 totals 17 residues. V dropped 4 bases and J dropped 4; count of bases not matched to a gene: 16. Germline lookup yields CDR1 KGHSY and CDR2 FQNENV. CDR3 residues: CASSRTLPSGTEYEQYF. CDR3 nucleotide sequence: TGTGCCAGCAGCCGGACCTTACCTAGCGGAACTGAGTACGAGCAGTACTTC.

The V gene is TRBV28, the J gene TRBJ2-7; TRBD1 might be the D (6 bases). This CDR3 is built from 16 residues. V lost 2 bases to trimming and J lost 0 bases, with 14 bases between them. From germline, CDR1 is MDHEN and CDR2 SYDVKM. The CDR3 region is CASSLVEGDLSYEQYF. The CDR3 region has the DNA TGTGCCAGCAGTTTAGTAGAGGGGGACCTCTCCTACGAGCAGTACTTC.

The chain uses TRBV25-1 and TRBJ2-7, with D perhaps TRBD1 (7 bases). V lost 5 bases to trimming and J lost 5 bases, with 16 bases between them. The CDR3 is 14 amino acids. Germline V gives CDR1 MGHDK, CDR2 SYGVNS. The CDR3: CASSTGGDRNEQYF. The CDR3 region has the DNA TGTGCCAGCAGTACAGGCGGGGACAGAAACGAGCAGTACTTC.

J is TRBJ1-1 and V is TRBV6-5; D is perhaps TRBD1 (5 bases). Germline values: CDR1 MNHEY, CDR2 SVGAGI. CDR3 length: 13 residues. The V end lost 5 bases, the J end lost 0 bases, and 7 bases lay between the germline ends. The CDR3: CASSMTVNTEAFF. The CDR3 DNA sequence: TGTGCCAGCAGTATGACAGTGAACACTGAAGCTTTCTTT.

This clone was picked up a small number of times. This chain uses TRBV19 with TRBJ2-1; no clear D gene. The CDR3 spans 18 residues. V was pared by 3 bases and J by 3 bases, with 21 bases between. The germline V gene has CDR1 LNHDA and CDR2 SQIVND (reference sequence). The CDR3: CASSIGGPVRVGYNEQFF. The CDR3 nucleotides read TGTGCCAGTAGTATCGGCGGCCCGGTTCGGGTGGGCTACAATGAGCAGTTCTTC. Full variable domain (outside the CDR3, taken from reference TRBV19 and TRBJ2-1): DGGITQSPKYLFRKEGQNVTLSCEQNLNHDAMYWYRQDPGQGLRLIYYSQIVNDFQKGDIAEGYSVSREKKESFPLTVTSAQKNPTAFYLCASSIGGPVRVGYNEQFFGPGTRLTVL.

CDR3 protein: CASKGVMNTEAFF. CDR3 in DNA: TGTGCCAGCAAGGGGGTAATGAACACTGAAGCTTTCTTT. The rearrangement joins TRBV18 to TRBJ1-1, with D tentatively TRBD1 (6 bases). This CDR3 spans 13 amino acids. The V gene's germline CDR1 is KGHSH and CDR2 LQKENI. Trimming shortened V by 8 bases and J by 0 bases, and 10 bases separated the two germline ends.

The V gene is TRBV6-6, the J gene TRBJ2-7; D unclear. This CDR3 spans 13 amino acids. V was trimmed by 8 bases and J by 1 base, leaving 12 bases between them. CDR1 and CDR2 from the germline V gene are MNHNY and SVGAGI (reference sequence). The CDR3 DNA is TGTGCCAGCCAGGTGGACGGATCCTACGAGCAGTACTTC. It specifies CASQVDGSYEQYF.

V is TRBV5-1 and J is TRBJ2-2; 11 bases align to TRBD2. The junction had 6 bases not matched to a gene; V was cut back by 6 bases and J by 5 bases. The CDR3 sequence is 15 residues long. The germline V gene encodes CDR1 SGHRS and CDR2 YFSETQ. CDR3 nucleotide sequence: TGCGCCAGCATGCGGCTAGCGGGAGGTACCGGGGAGCTGTTTTTT. It specifies CASMRLAGGTGELFF.

Written as DNA, the CDR3 is TGCGCCAGCAGCTTGTCTGCGGGAGCGACAGATACGCAGTATTTT. Translation: CASSLSAGATDTQYF. J is TRBJ2-3 and V is TRBV5-1, with 7 bases identical to TRBD2. Germline CDR1 and CDR2: SGHRS and YFSETQ. The CDR3 contains 15 residues. V dropped 1 base and J dropped 3; count of bases not matched to a gene: 5.

The rearrangement uses TRBV3-1 (or the pseudogene TRBV3-2) and TRBJ2-1, with 10 bases lining up with TRBD1. The CDR3 is made up of 15 amino acids. V lost 1 base, J lost 3 bases, and 0 bases stayed unmatched. Germline V lookup: CDR1 LGHDT, CDR2 YNNKEL (reference sequence). CDR3 coding DNA: TGTGCCAGCAGCCAAGGGACAGGGGGCTACAATGAGCAGTTCTTC. Amino acid sequence: CASSQGTGGYNEQFF.

This clone was observed once. Distinct nucleotide sequences in the sample also encode this CDR3. The rearrangement uses TRBV7-3 and TRBJ2-1, with a tentative D call TRBD2 (6 bases). V lost 2 bases and J 13 bases, leaving 15 bases between the germline ends. Per germline, CDR1 SGHTA and CDR2 FQGTGA. The CDR3 spans 13 residues. In DNA form, the CDR3 reads TGTGCCAGCAGCTTAGCGGGGCAAGTAGGTCAGTTCTTC. Translating gives CASSLAGQVGQFF.

The chain joins TRBV28 to TRBJ2-3; a possible D gene is TRBD2 (5 bases). This CDR3 has 13 amino acids. CDR1 MDHEN and CDR2 SYDVKM come from the germline V gene. The V and J ends lost 4 bases and 3 bases respectively, with 8 bases between them. CDR3 loop: CASSSRRTDTQYF. The CDR3 DNA reads as TGTGCCAGCAGTTCTCGGAGGACAGATACGCAGTATTTT.

The CDR3 sequence: CASSLAMMDSGGNTEAFF. The CDR3 nucleotides are TGTGCCAGCAGCTTAGCAATGATGGACAGCGGCGGGAACACTGAAGCTTTCTTT. This sequence joins TRBV7-6 and TRBJ1-1; tentatively, D is TRBD1 (6 bases). In germline, CDR1 is SGHVS, CDR2 FNYEAQ. CDR3 length: 18 residues. Trimming took off 0 bases at V and 1 base at J, with 18 bases between the two ends.

This chain joins TRBV9 and TRBJ1-2; D is uncertain. V lost 3 bases, J lost 5 bases, and 20 bases lay in between. CDR1 is SGDLS, CDR2 YYNGEE, per germline. The CDR3 length is 16 residues. The CDR3 sequence: CASSALSGQGMYGYTF. The CDR3 nucleotides are TGTGCCAGCAGCGCATTATCCGGGCAAGGCATGTATGGCTACACCTTC.

The rearrangement links TRBV11-2 to TRBJ2-3, with TRBD2 matching 8 bases. This CDR3 has 15 residues. CDR1 is SGHAT and CDR2 is FQNNGV in the germline V gene. Trimming took 4 bases from V and 5 from J; bases not matched to a gene: 8. CDR3 in DNA: TGTGCCAGCAGCTCTCCGGGACTAGGAGGAGATACGCAGTATTTT. Its translation is CASSSPGLGGDTQYF.

V and J are TRBV10-2 and TRBJ1-4; unclear D gene. The CDR3 sequence is 15 residues long. Germline lookup yields CDR1 WSHSY and CDR2 SAAADI. Trimming stripped 3 bases from V and 3 bases from J, with 11 bases between. The CDR3, as DNA: TGCGCCAGCAGTGAACCCAGGTCCTCTAATGAAAAACTGTTTTTT. The encoded protein is CASSEPRSSNEKLFF.

Only one count was recorded for this clone. The chain has TRBV27 and TRBJ1-1; D not resolved. CDR1 and CDR2 (germline): MNHEY, SMNVEV (reference sequence). V was clipped by 4 bases and J by 8 bases, with 14 bases between them. The CDR3 extends over 13 amino acids. CDR3 sequence reads: CASSYKAAYEAFF. For the CDR3, the DNA is TGTGCCAGCAGTTATAAGGCAGCATACGAAGCTTTCTTT.

The gene calls are TRBV6-5 and TRBJ2-1, with D maybe TRBD1 (5 bases). The CDR3 sequence is 16 residues long. The germline V and J ends were trimmed by 0 bases and 8 bases, with 17 bases remaining between them. Germline V CDR1 and CDR2: MNHEY, SVGAGI. DNA of the CDR3: TGTGCCAGCAGTTACTCGTCCTCAATTGGGGCGTATGAGCAGTTCTTC. Its translation is CASSYSSSIGAYEQFF.

The CDR3 sequence is CASSLVQAGRPDTQYF. CDR3 in DNA: TGTGCCAGCAGCTTAGTTCAGGCGGGGAGGCCAGATACGCAGTATTTT. The gene calls are TRBV7-9 and TRBJ2-3, with D possibly being TRBD2 (6 bases). Trimming removed 1 base from V and 4 bases from J, with 15 bases in between. CDR1 is SEHNR, CDR2 FQNEAQ, per germline (reference sequence). This CDR3 is built from 16 residues.

The chain recombines TRBV18 with TRBJ1-2; D unresolved. Trimming left V 5 bases short and J 2 bases short, with 15 bases between. The CDR3 has 15 residues. Germline V lookup: CDR1 KGHSH, CDR2 LQKENI. The CDR3 sequence is CASSNFNGGNYGYTF. The CDR3 region has the DNA TGTGCCAGCTCAAACTTCAATGGAGGAAACTATGGCTACACCTTC.

This chain links TRBV7-3 with TRBJ1-6; D not resolved. Germline V lookup: CDR1 SGHTA, CDR2 FQGTGA. This CDR3 is built from 15 residues. V was shortened by 4 bases and J by 2 bases, with 9 bases between the two germline ends. CDR3 loop: CASSSTATYNSPLHF. CDR3 sequence (DNA): TGTGCCAGCAGCTCTACAGCTACCTATAATTCACCCCTCCACTTT.